The 21 T cell receptor beta chains in this list originate from one sample, sequenced in a study of T cells in Graves' hyperthyroidism and ophthalmopathy (dated by TCRdb to 2018 to 2020). Libraries were made using multiplex PCR. Sequencer: Illumina HiSeq 2000. TCR beta CDR3 regions were amplified from RNA transcripts. The TCR CDR3 was subjected to a first round of RT-PCR using the HTBI primer set and the Qiagen OneStep RT-PCR kit. Through fastp at Q25 and MiXCR, TCRdb rebuilt clones from the public reads, retaining in-frame beta chains. Duplicate CDR3 protein sequences are folded into a single record with the most common DNA and genes. This sample gives a few hundred thousand distinct CDR3 sequences in total; more than 12% of them show up just once. The ten largest clonotypes hold roughly 33% of the sample. The sample consisted of blood. These receptors were taken from a woman aged 25 to 39 with Graves' hyperthyroidism.

About this clonotype itself: This may stem from a read error, because a much larger clone lies one nucleotide away. The chain is built from TRBV20-1 and TRBJ1-1; 8 nucleotides line up with TRBD1. The ends lost 8 bases at V and 3 bases at J; junction bases unmatched: 8. Looked up from germline, CDR1 is DFQATT and CDR2 is SNEGSKA (reference sequence). This CDR3 has 13 amino acids. The CDR3: CSPRTGKDTEAFF. The CDR3 DNA follows: TGCAGTCCGAGGACAGGGAAGGACACTGAAGCTTTCTTT.

This clonotype was seen a few times. This chain connects TRBV5-1 to TRBJ2-3, with 9 bases identical to TRBD2. From germline, CDR1 is SGHRS and CDR2 YFSETQ. The CDR3 spans 15 residues. The V segment lost 3 bases and the J segment 11 bases; nucleotides outside the gene matches: 13. The CDR3 loop is CASSSGYSGSSMQYF. The DNA for the CDR3 is TGCGCCAGCAGCTCCGGATATAGCGGGAGCAGCATGCAGTATTTT.

The genes are TRBV19 and TRBJ1-1; TRBD1 matches 7 bases. Trimming at V came to 0 bases and at J to 11 bases, leaving 12 bases not matched to a gene. CDR1 and CDR2 (germline): LNHDA, SQIVND (reference sequence). This CDR3 spans 15 amino acids. CDR3 loop: CASSIETWTGAWAFF. CDR3 bases: TGTGCCAGTAGTATAGAAACCTGGACAGGCGCGTGGGCTTTCTTT.

The CDR3 coding sequence is TGTGCCACCAGCAGAGATAGCCAGGGTAGTGAAAAACTGTTTTTT. Amino acids: CATSRDSQGSEKLFF. The chain employs TRBV15 and TRBJ1-4; a weak D match, TRBD1 (5 bases). Germline CDR1 reads LNHNV; CDR2 reads YYDKDF (reference sequence). The CDR3 runs to 15 residues. The V end lost 0 bases, the J end lost 7 bases, and 12 bases lay between the germline ends.

This rearrangement joins TRBV5-1 to TRBJ2-7, with D unclear. Per the germline V gene, CDR1 is SGHRS and CDR2 is YFSETQ. V was shortened by 6 bases and J by 2 bases, with 6 bases between the two germline ends. This CDR3 is 11 amino acids long. The CDR3 sequence: CASKEAYEQYF. Written as DNA, the CDR3 is TGCGCCAGCAAAGAAGCCTACGAGCAGTACTTC.

There are many counts of this clonotype. This chain joins TRBV28 and TRBJ1-1, with D possibly matching TRBD1 (5 bases). Trimming took 7 bases from V and 1 from J, leaving 13 bases between them. The CDR3 is made up of 14 amino acids. Germline V CDR1 and CDR2: MDHEN, SYDVKM. The CDR3 here is CASINRGGNTEAFF. In nucleotides, the CDR3 is TGTGCCAGCATAAACCGCGGGGGGAACACTGAAGCTTTCTTT.

This clonotype occurred a few times. The chain recombines TRBV19 with TRBJ2-2, with 12 bases lining up with TRBD2. The CDR3 runs to 15 residues. Germline loops: CDR1 LNHDA, CDR2 SQIVND (reference sequence). After removal of 7 bases from V and 2 bases from J, the junction contained 2 bases not matched to a gene. The CDR3, as DNA: TGTGCCAGTACTAGCGGGAGGGCCAACACCGGGGAGCTGTTTTTT. Its translation: CASTSGRANTGELFF.

In its sample, this clonotype was seen many times. V and J are TRBV20-1 and TRBJ1-5; no definite D call. Per the germline V gene, CDR1 is DFQATT and CDR2 is SNEGSKA (reference sequence). The CDR3 sequence is 14 residues long. The germline V and J ends were trimmed by 0 bases and 0 bases, with 6 bases remaining between them. CDR3 sequence reads: CSARDGNSNQPQHF. The DNA for the CDR3 is TGCAGTGCTAGAGATGGTAATAGCAATCAGCCCCAGCATTTT.

This clonotype was seen repeatedly, ten times or more. The rearrangement links TRBV28 to TRBJ2-1, with D maybe TRBD2 (5 bases). The CDR3 totals 13 residues. Germline V CDR1 and CDR2: MDHEN, SYDVKM. With 7 bases removed from V and 7 bases from J, the gap between germline ends came to 14 bases. This CDR3 reads CASKGPTGNEQFF. CDR3 DNA: TGTGCCAGCAAGGGCCCAACGGGGAATGAGCAGTTCTTC.

Only a few counts were recorded for this clonotype. The rearrangement uses TRBV5-1 and TRBJ2-7; 7 bases align to TRBD2. Germline V CDR1 and CDR2: SGHRS, YFSETQ. The CDR3 consists of 16 residues. The junction had 14 bases not matched to a gene; V was cut back by 3 bases and J by 5 bases. The chain's CDR3 is CASSWPLAQLGDEQYF. The CDR3 DNA reads as TGCGCCAGCAGCTGGCCACTAGCGCAACTAGGGGACGAGCAGTACTTC.

In its sample, this clonotype was seen many times. J is TRBJ2-3 and V is TRBV28, with 12 nucleotides matching TRBD2. The CDR3 contains 15 residues. Trimming at V came to 6 bases and at J to 4 bases, leaving 5 bases not matched to a gene. Germline CDR1 reads MDHEN; CDR2 reads SYDVKM. Here the CDR3 reads CASRRLAGAADTQYF. The DNA for the CDR3 is TGTGCCAGCAGACGACTAGCGGGAGCAGCAGATACGCAGTATTTT. The full variable domain, rest sourced from reference TRBV28 and TRBJ2-3, is DVKVTQSSRYLVKRTGEKVFLECVQDMDHENMFWYRQDPGLGLRLIYFSYDVKMKEKGDIPEGYSVSREKKERFSLILESASTNQTSMYLCASRRLAGAADTQYFGPGTRLTVL.

This clonotype appeared a few times. This chain links TRBV15 with TRBJ2-5, with D hard to call. The CDR3 has 15 amino acids. From germline, CDR1 is LNHNV and CDR2 YYDKDF (reference sequence). V lost 0 bases and J 5 bases, leaving 13 bases between the germline ends. The CDR3 reads CATSRESVATETQYF. CDR3 bases: TGTGCCACCAGCAGAGAGTCGGTAGCCACCGAGACCCAGTACTTC.

This clonotype has only a few counts. The chain combines TRBV6-2 or TRBV6-3 with TRBJ1-5, with D unclear. CDR3 length: 16 residues. The V end lost 6 bases, the J end lost 7 bases, and 22 bases lay between the germline ends. The germline gives CDR1 MNHEY, CDR2 SVGEGT. The CDR3 loop reads CASSQTGPSVYQPQHF. CDR3 DNA sequence: TGTGCCAGCAGCCAGACCGGGCCCAGTGTGTACCAGCCCCAGCATTTT.

This clonotype was seen more than once but under ten times. This chain's CDR3 is CASSLSISQETQYF. The CDR3 DNA follows: TGTGCCAGCAGCTTATCCATCTCTCAAGAGACCCAGTACTTC. The gene calls are TRBV7-9 and TRBJ2-5; unclear D gene. Trimming removed 2 bases from V and 2 bases from J, with 9 bases in between. CDR3 size: 14 residues. Germline V gene data show CDR1 as SEHNR and CDR2 as FQNEAQ (reference sequence).

J is TRBJ2-6 and V is TRBV4-1; 12 positions match TRBD2. The V and J ends lost 0 bases and 0 bases, in that order; junction bases with no gene match: 9. This CDR3 region has 21 residues. Germline V gene sequence: CDR1 MGHRA, CDR2 YSYEKL. Here the CDR3 DNA reads TGCGCCAGCAGCCAAGATTCTCCGGGACTAGCGGGCCGCTCTGGGGCCAACGTCCTGACTTTC. Translating it yields CASSQDSPGLAGRSGANVLTF.

J is TRBJ1-2 and V is TRBV30; D uncertain. This CDR3 has 10 residues. The V gene lost 8 bases and the J gene lost 8 bases, with 12 bases spanning the gap. The V gene's germline CDR1 is GTSNPN and CDR2 SVGIG (reference sequence). CDR3 nucleotides: TGTGCCCTAGAGGTCCCGGGCTACACCTTC. This encodes CALEVPGYTF.

This clonotype was counted many times. This sequence joins TRBV7-9 and TRBJ2-3; no clear D. The germline CDR1 and CDR2 sequences are SEHNR and FQNEAQ (reference sequence). V was pared by 5 bases and J by 1 base, with 10 bases between. The CDR3 has 14 amino acids. CDR3 DNA sequence: TGTGCCAGCAGCCCCGTCCTAGGCACAGATACGCAGTATTTT. This encodes CASSPVLGTDTQYF. Full variable domain (rest looked up from reference TRBV7-9 and TRBJ2-3): DTGVSQNPRHKITKRGQNVTFRCDPISEHNRLYWYRQTLGQGPEFLTYFQNEAQLEKSRLLSDRFSAERPKGSFSTLEIQRTEQGDSAMYLCASSPVLGTDTQYFGPGTRLTVL.

This clonotype was counted at least ten times. This chain links TRBV28 with TRBJ2-3; TRBD2 matches at 9 bases. With 7 bases clipped from V and 3 bases from J, the junction kept 2 bases outside the gene matches. Germline V CDR1 and CDR2: MDHEN, SYDVKM. This CDR3 comprises 13 residues. The CDR3 here is CASITSGTDTQYF. The DNA of the CDR3 is TGTGCCAGCATCACTAGCGGGACAGATACGCAGTATTTT.

This clonotype was seen only a few times. The rearrangement links TRBV11-2 to TRBJ2-6; 8 positions match TRBD2. The J segment lost 0 bases and the V segment lost 1 base, leaving 5 bases of the junction unmatched. Germline CDR1 reads SGHAT; CDR2 reads FQNNGV. The CDR3 runs 18 residues. CDR3 nucleotides: TGTGCCAGCAGCTTAGGGCTAGCGGGCTTCTCTGGGGCCAACGTCCTGACTTTC. Translation: CASSLGLAGFSGANVLTF.

This chain joins TRBV14 and TRBJ2-7, with D unresolved. The CDR3 is 11 amino acids. Germline loops: CDR1 SGHDN, CDR2 FVKESK. The germline V and J ends were trimmed by 6 bases and 10 bases, with 13 bases remaining between them. CDR3 sequence: CASSHGSRQYF. The CDR3 coding sequence is TGTGCCAGCAGTCACGGCAGCCGACAGTACTTC.

The chain combines TRBV5-1 with TRBJ1-4; TRBD1 aligns across 7 bases. The CDR3 contains 15 residues. Trimming at V came to 7 bases and at J to 3 bases, leaving 9 bases not matched to a gene. Germline CDR1 is SGHRS and CDR2 is YFSETQ. CDR3 DNA: TGCGCCAGCGCCGCAACAGGGGCCTCTAATGAAAAACTGTTTTTT. It encodes CASAATGASNEKLFF.